This entry concerns a single T cell receptor (beta chain). This sample was taken from a study of shared clonotypes between healthy human individuals. This table comes from immunoSEQ multiplex PCR, and its TCRdb copy is limited to in-frame clones, with some not included. The sample holds some 1.4 million clones, approximately 96% seen once. The CDR3 consists of 15 residues. Trimming stripped 3 bases from V and 10 bases from J, with 19 bases between. Looked up from germline, CDR1 is KGHSH and CDR2 is LQKENI. This receptor was taken from a man aged 25-45 years in good health. This chain uses TRBV18 with TRBJ1-3, with D unclear. Sequenced input: naive CD4+ T cells sorted from blood. As to subset: CD45RA+ positively selected. In DNA, the CDR3 is TGTGCCAGCTCACCGAACGGGTTTCATGGTAGTACCATATATTTT. Translating it yields CASSPNGFHGSTIYF. The full variable domain, completed using reference TRBV18 and TRBJ1-3, is NAGVMQNPRHLVRRRGQEARLRCSPMKGHSHVYWYRQLPEEGLKFMVYLQKENIIDESGMPKERFSAEFPKEGPSILRIQQVVRGDSAAYFCASSPNGFHGSTIYFGEGSWLTVV.